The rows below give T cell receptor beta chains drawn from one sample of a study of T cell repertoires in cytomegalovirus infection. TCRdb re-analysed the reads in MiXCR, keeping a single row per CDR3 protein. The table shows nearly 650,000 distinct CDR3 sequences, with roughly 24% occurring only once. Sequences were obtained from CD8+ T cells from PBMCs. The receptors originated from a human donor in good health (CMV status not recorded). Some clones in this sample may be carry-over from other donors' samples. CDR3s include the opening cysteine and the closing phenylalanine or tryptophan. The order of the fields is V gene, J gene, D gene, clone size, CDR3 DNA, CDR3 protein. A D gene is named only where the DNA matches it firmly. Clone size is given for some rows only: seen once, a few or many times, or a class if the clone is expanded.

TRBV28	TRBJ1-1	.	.	TGTGCCAGCAGTCCTCGGATCTGGGACACTGAAGCTTTCTTT	CASSPRIWDTEAFF
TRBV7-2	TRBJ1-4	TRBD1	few	TGTGCCAGCAGCTTAGGCAGGGGGGGGAATGAAAAACTGTTTTTT	CASSLGRGGNEKLFF
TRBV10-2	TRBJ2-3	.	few	TGCGCCAGCAGTGCCGCGGTAGATACGCAGTATTTT	CASSAAVDTQYF
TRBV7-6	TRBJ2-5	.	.	TGTGCCAGCAGCCCTGTTCAGCAGCGACGCTCAGGGAAAGAGACCCAGTACTTC	CASSPVQQRRSGKETQYF
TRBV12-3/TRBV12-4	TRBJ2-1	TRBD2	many	TGTGCCAGCAGTTTAGAGGTTGCAGGGACTACGTGGAATGAGCAGTTCTTC	CASSLEVAGTTWNEQFF
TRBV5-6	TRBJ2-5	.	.	TGTGCCAGCACCCAAGGCGGGACGCAAGAGACCCAGTACTTC	CASTQGGTQETQYF
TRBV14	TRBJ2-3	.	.	TGTGCCAGCAGCCGAAACGGAATAGATACGCAGTATTTT	CASSRNGIDTQYF
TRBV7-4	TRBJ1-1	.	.	TGTGCCAGCAGCTACGACAGGCGGGGGACCACTGAAGCTTTCTTT	CASSYDRRGTTEAFF
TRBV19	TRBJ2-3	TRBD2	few	TGTGCCAGTCGAGGACTAGCGGGTACACACTACGCGTTTTATTTT	CASRGLAGTHYAFYF
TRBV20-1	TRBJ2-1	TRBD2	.	TGCAGTGCTTTCAGCGGGGGAGGAAATGAGCAGTTCTTC	CSAFSGGGNEQFF
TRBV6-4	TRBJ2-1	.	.	TGTGCCAGCAGTGACCCAGGGGACCCCTACAATGAGCAGTTCTTC	CASSDPGDPYNEQFF
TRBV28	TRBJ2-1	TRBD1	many	TGTGCCAGCAGTTTATTATCCAGGACAGGGGACGGTTACAATGAGCAGTTCTTC	CASSLLSRTGDGYNEQFF
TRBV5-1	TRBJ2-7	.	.	TGCGCCAGCAGCCCGCCGGACAGTTCCTACGAGCAGTACTTC	CASSPPDSSYEQYF
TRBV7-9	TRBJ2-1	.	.	TGTGCCAGCAGCTCTAGCGCAGGGGCTACTAGGGATGAGCAGTTCTTC	CASSSSAGATRDEQFF
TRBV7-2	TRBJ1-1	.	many	TGTGCCAGCAGCTTATTTGACAGGTCGAACACTGAAGCTTTCTTT	CASSLFDRSNTEAFF
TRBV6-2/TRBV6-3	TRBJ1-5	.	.	TGTGCCAGCAGCTTCACCCTATACGCCACTAGCAATCAGCCCCAGCATTTT	CASSFTLYATSNQPQHF
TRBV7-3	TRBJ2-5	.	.	TGTGCCAGCAGTCCCAGGCTGTACCAAGAGACCCAGTACTTC	CASSPRLYQETQYF
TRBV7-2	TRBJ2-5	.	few	TGTGCCAGCAGCTTTGGGGGAGTTCTGGGCTTC	CASSFGGVLGF
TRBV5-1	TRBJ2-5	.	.	TGCGCCAACAGAGGTTGGGAGACCCAGTACTTC	CANRGWETQYF
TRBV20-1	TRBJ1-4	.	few	TGCAGTGCTCATTTTTACACCGGTAATGAAAAACTGTTTTTT	CSAHFYTGNEKLFF
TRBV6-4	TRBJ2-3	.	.	TGTGCCAGCGTCAAGAAGGATAGCACAGATACGCAGTATTTT	CASVKKDSTDTQYF
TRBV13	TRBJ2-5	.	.	TGTGCCAGCGGCCCCTGGGGGGGCTATCAATCGACCCAGTACTTC	CASGPWGGYQSTQYF
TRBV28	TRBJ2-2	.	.	TGTGCCAGCAGCTTCGGGGAGTACACCGGGGAGCTGTTTTTT	CASSFGEYTGELFF
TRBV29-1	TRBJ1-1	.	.	TGCAGCGTTGGGTTATGGGGGGGGGCCCGCACTGAAGCTTTCTTT	CSVGLWGGARTEAFF
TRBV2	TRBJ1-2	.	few	TGTGCCAGCGTTGACAGGGGCTACACCTTC	CASVDRGYTF
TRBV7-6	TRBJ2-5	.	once	TGTGCCAGCAGATTTAATCCGGGACCGAGACAAGAGACCCAGTACTTC	CASRFNPGPRQETQYF
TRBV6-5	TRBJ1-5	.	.	TGTGCCAGCAGTTACTCGATGGGACTCGATCAGCCCCAGCATTTT	CASSYSMGLDQPQHF
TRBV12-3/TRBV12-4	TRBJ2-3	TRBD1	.	TGTGCCAGCAGTTTAGGGGACAGGTGGTATTTT	CASSLGDRWYF
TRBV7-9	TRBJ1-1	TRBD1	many	TGTGCCAGCAGCGGACAGGGGCCCAGGACTGAAGCTTTCTTT	CASSGQGPRTEAFF
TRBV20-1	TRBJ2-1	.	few	TGCAGTGCTAGAGGCCCCACACCCCTTGGGAGGAATGAGCAGTTCTTC	CSARGPTPLGRNEQFF
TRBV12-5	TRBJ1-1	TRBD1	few	TGTGCTAGTGGGTTTGGGACTGACAGGGAGGATATCAAGAACACTGAAGCTTTCTTT	CASGFGTDREDIKNTEAFF
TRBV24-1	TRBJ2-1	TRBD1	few	TGTGCCACCAGTGATATCGGGACAGGAGACAATGAGCAGTTCTTC	CATSDIGTGDNEQFF
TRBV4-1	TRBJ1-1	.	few	TGCGCCAGCAGCCAACTCGCCGTACAGCGAAACACTGAAGCTTTCTTT	CASSQLAVQRNTEAFF
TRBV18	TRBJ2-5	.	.	TGTGCCAGCTCACCAACGGACCCACCTCTGGGACAAGAGACCCAGTACTTC	CASSPTDPPLGQETQYF
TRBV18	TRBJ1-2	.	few	TGTGCCAGCTCACCACCGGGCACCTCTAACTATGGCTACACCTTC	CASSPPGTSNYGYTF
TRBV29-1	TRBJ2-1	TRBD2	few	TGCAGCGCCCGAAGCGGGGGCTCCTACAATGAGCAGTTCTTC	CSARSGGSYNEQFF
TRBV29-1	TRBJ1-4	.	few	TGCAGCGTTGAAGGGGAGGACGGGAAACTGTTTTTT	CSVEGEDGKLFF
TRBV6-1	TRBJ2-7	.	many	TGTGCCAGCAGTGAATCTCGGGATCTCCTCCACGAGCAGTACTTC	CASSESRDLLHEQYF
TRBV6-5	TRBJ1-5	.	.	TGTGCCAGCAGGTCAACAGGGTACAATCAGCCCCAGCATTTT	CASRSTGYNQPQHF
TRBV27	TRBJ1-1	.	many	TGTGCCAGCGGCTGGACGGGGAATATGAACACTGAAGCTTTCTTT	CASGWTGNMNTEAFF
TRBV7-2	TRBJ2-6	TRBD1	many	TGTGCCAGCAGCCCTGGACAGGGGATCAGCTCTGGGGCCAACGTCCTGACTTTC	CASSPGQGISSGANVLTF
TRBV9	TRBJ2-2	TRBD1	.	TGTGCCAGCAGCGGACAGACAGGGACAAACACCGGGGAGCTGTTTTTT	CASSGQTGTNTGELFF
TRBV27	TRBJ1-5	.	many	TGTGCCAGCAGTTTATCTCCGGGGTTTAATCAGCCCCAGCATTTT	CASSLSPGFNQPQHF
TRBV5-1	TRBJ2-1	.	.	TGCGCCAGCAGCCCTATCCCGTTCAATGAGCAGTTCTTC	CASSPIPFNEQFF
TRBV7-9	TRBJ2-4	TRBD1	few	TGTGCCAGCAGATACGACAGGGATCCCAAAAACATTCAGTACTTC	CASRYDRDPKNIQYF
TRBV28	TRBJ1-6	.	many	TGTGCCAGCAGTTTCCCGGCCGACAGGAGCTCCTATAATTCACCCCTCCACTTT	CASSFPADRSSYNSPLHF
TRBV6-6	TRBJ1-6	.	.	TGTGCCAGCAGCCCAAGACGCTCCGAAGGTCCCTCCTATAATTCACCCCTCCACTTT	CASSPRRSEGPSYNSPLHF